The table lists the clone carrying this T cell receptor (beta chain) with many counts. What it binds is unknown. Germline values: CDR1 SGHTA, CDR2 FQGNSA. V lost 4 bases and J 5 bases, leaving 11 bases between the germline ends. The CDR3 contains 14 residues. The data were obtained in a study of T cell repertoires in cytomegalovirus infection. Across the whole study: An indication of both CMV infection and matching HLA type came from public TCR beta signatures. Regarding the study as a whole: Clonotype analysis showed dominance of the ex vivo response by HLA-C-restricted CMV-specific TCR beta clonotypes. People with CMV and the relevant HLA were identified by cumulative public TCR beta family frequency.

In TCRdb, the reads were re-called with MiXCR into one record per CDR3 protein. Of 150,000 to 200,000 distinct CDR3 sequences listed, 8.5% to 10% are singletons. V is TRBV7-2 and J is TRBJ2-2; D gene ambiguous. Sequencing used PBMCs. This TCR derives from a human donor in good health (CMV status not recorded). Some clones in this sample may be carry-over from other donors' samples. CDR3 loop: CASSSTVRTGELFF. CDR3 sequence (DNA): TGTGCCAGCAGCTCGACCGTCCGGACCGGGGAGCTGTTTTTT.